The 15 T cell receptor beta chains below all came from one sample that was sequenced in a study of OX40 agonist ivuxolimab in advanced cancers. The protocol used for the library was the immunoSEQ multiplex PCR assay. The immuneACCESS repertoire file appears here via TCRdb, limited to in-frame rearrangements. These files lack a portion of the clones; in checked studies, under half of the deficit traces to unresolved V genes, and the cause of the others is not known. The sample table shows almost 85,000 clones, and approximately 95% are seen once. The ten largest clones represent roughly 9.6% of the sample. The source was CD4+ or CD8+ T cells sorted from blood, collected in a trial of the OX40 agonist ivuxolimab. These TCRs come from an adult with an advanced solid tumor such as melanoma, head and neck, liver or kidney cancer.

V is TRBV7-9 and J is TRBJ1-1; 9 bases line up with TRBD1. J gave up 4 bases and V 0 bases, and 0 bases lay outside the gene matches. Germline V CDR1 and CDR2: SEHNR, FQNEAQ (reference sequence). CDR3 size: 14 residues. The CDR3 loop is CASSLADRGTEAFF. In DNA, the CDR3 is TGTGCCAGCAGCTTAGCGGACAGGGGCACTGAAGCTTTCTTT.

The chain combines TRBV9 with TRBJ1-1; the D is unclear. The CDR3 extends over 13 amino acids. Germline V gives CDR1 SGDLS, CDR2 YYNGEE. Trimming took off 0 bases at V and 5 bases at J, with 8 bases between the two ends. Written as DNA, the CDR3 is TGTGCCAGCAGCGTAGAGAGGCAGACTGAAGCTTTCTTT. Amino acid sequence: CASSVERQTEAFF.

The genes are TRBV19 and TRBJ2-2; D is undetermined. Trimming left V 5 bases short and J 7 bases short, with 5 bases between. The CDR3 spans 11 residues. The germline CDR1 and CDR2 sequences are LNHDA and SQIVND (reference sequence). CDR3 DNA sequence: TGTGCCAGTAGTCGGTACGGGGAGCTGTTTTTT. Residues: CASSRYGELFF.

The rearrangement uses TRBV25-1 and TRBJ2-2, with TRBD1 as a possible D gene (5 bases). Germline V gene sequence: CDR1 MGHDK, CDR2 SYGVNS. V shed 3 bases and J shed 1 base, with 15 bases lying between them. The CDR3 has 17 amino acids. DNA for the CDR3: TGTGCCAGCAGTGACGGCAAGACAGTCTTGAACACCGGGGAGCTGTTTTTT. Protein product: CASSDGKTVLNTGELFF.

The J gene is TRBJ2-7, the V gene TRBV29-1, with D hard to call. The germline V and J ends were trimmed by 3 bases and 0 bases, with 12 bases remaining between them. The CDR3 consists of 14 residues. The V gene's germline CDR1 is SQVTM and CDR2 ANQGSEA. The CDR3 loop reads CSVETEKSSYEQYF. The CDR3 coding sequence is TGCAGCGTTGAGACGGAGAAGAGCTCCTACGAGCAGTACTTC.

The V call is TRBV27, the J call TRBJ2-5, with 10 nucleotides matching TRBD2. This CDR3 spans 16 amino acids. Germline V gene sequence: CDR1 MNHEY, CDR2 SMNVEV (reference sequence). With 2 bases clipped from V and 5 bases from J, the junction kept 8 bases outside the gene matches. This chain's CDR3 is CASSLLASGSRETQYF. CDR3 nucleotides: TGTGCCAGCAGTTTACTCGCTAGCGGGAGCCGCGAGACCCAGTACTTC.

The chain has TRBV2 and TRBJ1-1, with a weak D call TRBD1 (5 bases). CDR3 length equals 16 residues. Germline V lookup: CDR1 SNHLY, CDR2 FYNNEI. The V gene lost 8 bases and the J gene lost 1 base, with 20 bases spanning the gap. CDR3 residues: CASYWTKDIPNTEAFF. The CDR3 region has the DNA TGTGCCAGCTACTGGACAAAGGACATTCCGAACACTGAAGCTTTCTTT.

The rearrangement uses TRBV19 and TRBJ2-1; 9 nucleotides line up with TRBD1. Germline CDR1 is LNHDA and CDR2 is SQIVND (reference sequence). The CDR3 is 18 amino acids. The V gene end was trimmed by 1 base and the J gene end by 6 bases; junction bases not matched to a gene: 13. CDR3 protein: CASSIAGTGFILSNEQFF. The CDR3 nucleotides are TGTGCCAGTAGTATAGCGGGGACAGGGTTCATCCTCTCCAATGAGCAGTTCTTC.

The rearrangement joins TRBV9 to TRBJ2-7, with D perhaps matching TRBD1 or TRBD2 (5 bases each). V was pared by 0 bases and J by 9 bases, with 22 bases between. Germline CDR1 and CDR2: SGDLS and YYNGEE. This CDR3 is 16 amino acids long. The CDR3 region is CASSVGSVAPRDGQYF. The CDR3 DNA is TGTGCCAGCAGCGTAGGGTCAGTGGCTCCTCGGGACGGGCAGTACTTC.

The chain couples TRBV11-3 to TRBJ2-2, with a possible D match to TRBD2 (6 bases). CDR3 length equals 15 residues. V lost 6 bases and J lost 3, with 14 bases in between. Germline loops: CDR1 SGHNT, CDR2 YENEEA. The CDR3 sequence: CASRYWQRDTGELFF. CDR3 sequence (DNA): TGTGCCAGCAGGTATTGGCAGCGGGACACCGGGGAGCTGTTTTTT. The entire variable domain, with the rest obtained from reference TRBV11-3 and TRBJ2-2, is as follows: EAGVVQSPRYKIIEKKQPVAFWCNPISGHNTLYWYLQNLGQGPELLIRYENEEAVDDSQLPKDRFSAERLKGVDSTLKIQPAELGDSAVYLCASRYWQRDTGELFFGEGSRLTVL.

This rearrangement joins TRBV9 to TRBJ2-2, with a weak D call TRBD2 (5 bases). Germline CDR1 is SGDLS and CDR2 is YYNGEE. The CDR3 is 13 amino acids. Deletions cut 4 bases from V and 4 bases from J, with 8 bases between. This CDR3 is CASSSSGTGELFF. The CDR3 nucleotides are TGTGCCAGCAGCTCGAGCGGCACCGGGGAGCTGTTTTTT. The full variable domain, its missing parts supplied by reference TRBV9 and TRBJ2-2, is DSGVTQTPKHLITATGQRVTLRCSPRSGDLSVYWYQQSLDQGLQFLIQYYNGEERAKGNILERFSAQQFPDLHSELNLSSLELGDSALYFCASSSSGTGELFFGEGSRLTVL.

The gene calls are TRBV9 and TRBJ2-5; D is perhaps TRBD2 (6 bases). The V and J ends lost 4 bases and 3 bases respectively, with 13 bases between them. Germline V gene lookup returns CDR1 SGDLS and CDR2 YYNGEE. The CDR3 contains 14 residues. CDR3: CASSLGDSEETQYF. The CDR3 nucleotides read TGTGCCAGCAGCCTAGGGGACTCCGAAGAGACCCAGTACTTC.

This clone showed up just once. The rearrangement uses TRBV4-1 and TRBJ1-2, with a tentative D call TRBD1 (6 bases). Between the trimmed V and J ends, which lost 4 bases and 3 bases, there was a span of 18 bases. CDR3 length: 16 residues. Germline V gives CDR1 MGHRA, CDR2 YSYEKL. DNA for the CDR3: TGCGCCAGCAGCCCAGAGGGGGGAAATAAGTACTATGGCTACACCTTC. It codes for CASSPEGGNKYYGYTF.

The chain recombines TRBV9 with TRBJ2-7; D gene uncertain. Trimming cost V 2 bases and J 2 bases, with 11 bases left between them. The V gene's germline CDR1 is SGDLS and CDR2 YYNGEE. The CDR3 consists of 14 residues. The CDR3 sequence is CASSVLESTYEQYF. The CDR3 nucleotides read TGTGCCAGCAGCGTTCTGGAGTCTACCTACGAGCAGTACTTC.

The chain recombines TRBV5-6 with TRBJ2-3; D is undetermined. The CDR3 runs to 13 residues. Trimming removed 1 base from V and 4 bases from J, with 7 bases in between. CDR1 and CDR2 from the germline V gene are SGHDT and YYEEEE. CDR3 coding DNA: TGTGCCAGCAGCTTGATAGATGCAGATACGCAGTATTTT. As protein: CASSLIDADTQYF.